These T cell receptor beta chains were read from a single sample in a study of T cell clones after liver transplantation. Clones were read by immunoSEQ multiplex PCR, and TCRdb kept only the in-frame ones, dropping some. This sample has under 60,000 clones; over 60% occur once, and the top ten carry 7.5% to 10%. This material consisted of CD4+ T cells from blood, taken at the 22-month timepoint. The receptors were gathered from a human patient who received a liver transplant. The graft donor may account for some of the T cells. Each CDR3 is given with its conserved first and last residue. The D gene is left open where the match is weak. Expanded clones are given a class, and other clones once, few, many or no size at all.

V gene	J gene	D gene	clone size	CDR3 protein	CDR3 DNA
TRBV5-4	TRBJ2-3	TRBD2	NA	CASSSRTSGRTDTQYF	TGTGCCAGCAGTTCCAGGACTAGCGGGAGGACAGATACGCAGTATTTT
TRBV19	TRBJ2-7	NA	NA	CASSIKSPGQIIYEQYF	TGTGCCAGTAGTATAAAGTCCCCCGGCCAGATAATCTACGAGCAGTACTTC
TRBV18	TRBJ1-5	NA	NA	CASSPPGPGDQPQHF	TGTGCCAGCTCACCACCGGGGCCAGGAGATCAGCCCCAGCATTTT
TRBV7-2	TRBJ1-1	NA	NA	CASSPTLVGAAFF	TGTGCCAGCAGCCCCACGTTAGTAGGGGCCGCTTTCTTT
TRBV5-4	TRBJ1-1	NA	NA	CASRKGGSSPYGNTEAFF	TGTGCCAGCAGAAAAGGAGGGTCCTCCCCGTACGGGAACACTGAAGCTTTCTTT
TRBV18	TRBJ1-4	NA	NA	CASSPTPGGHEKLFF	TGTGCCAGCTCACCTACCCCGGGGGGGCATGAAAAACTGTTTTTT
TRBV19	TRBJ2-6	NA	many	CASSIGTQAGANVLTF	TGTGCCAGTAGTATTGGCACACAGGCGGGGGCCAACGTCCTGACTTTC
TRBV13	TRBJ1-1	NA	NA	CASSLWSGVNTEAFF	TGTGCCAGCAGCTTATGGTCAGGGGTTAACACTGAAGCTTTCTTT
TRBV19	TRBJ2-3	TRBD2	NA	CASSNSGHTDTQYF	TGTGCCAGTAGTAATAGCGGGCACACAGATACGCAGTATTTT
TRBV28	TRBJ1-3	TRBD1	NA	CASGQGGSGNTIYF	TGTGCCAGCGGACAGGGGGGCTCTGGAAACACCATATATTTT
TRBV13	TRBJ1-3	NA	NA	CASSLGQLSGNTIYF	TGTGCCAGCAGCCTCGGACAGCTCTCTGGAAACACCATATATTTT
TRBV19	TRBJ2-3	NA	NA	CASSAQRTDTQYF	TGTGCCAGTAGTGCCCAACGCACAGATACGCAGTATTTT
TRBV27	TRBJ2-2	NA	NA	CASSPRLQGTGELFF	TGTGCCAGCAGTCCTCGCCTTCAAGGGACCGGGGAGCTGTTTTTT
TRBV5-1	TRBJ2-2	NA	NA	CASSWTPGATGELFF	TGCGCCAGCAGCTGGACGCCAGGGGCCACCGGGGAGCTGTTTTTT
TRBV6-5	TRBJ1-5	NA	few	CASSYRGPDQPQHF	TGTGCCAGCAGTTACAGGGGCCCGGATCAGCCCCAGCATTTT
TRBV18	TRBJ2-5	TRBD2	NA	CASSTTSGETQYF	TGTGCCAGCTCAACGACTAGCGGAGAGACCCAGTACTTC
TRBV5-3	TRBJ1-3	NA	NA	CARSLGYSGNTIYF	TGTGCCAGAAGCTTGGGCTACTCTGGAAACACCATATATTTT
TRBV4-2	TRBJ1-5	NA	NA	CASSQGEDNQPQHF	TGTGCCAGCAGCCAAGGGGAGGACAATCAGCCCCAGCATTTT
TRBV19	TRBJ1-5	NA	once	CASKMRGAQSNQPQHF	TGTGCCAGTAAAATGAGGGGGGCGCAGAGCAATCAGCCCCAGCATTTT
TRBV9	TRBJ2-5	TRBD1	NA	CASSGTGGTQETQYF	TGTGCCAGCAGCGGTACAGGGGGCACCCAAGAGACCCAGTACTTC
TRBV5-1	TRBJ2-1	TRBD2	few	CASSFNSGDGNEQFF	TGCGCCAGCAGCTTTAATAGCGGGGATGGGAATGAGCAGTTCTTC
TRBV6-6	TRBJ1-2	NA	NA	CASSYSTGIYGYTF	TGTGCCAGCAGTTACTCGACAGGCATCTATGGCTACACCTTC
TRBV7-6	TRBJ2-7	TRBD2	NA	CASSPRGGFHEQYF	TGTGCCAGCAGCCCCCGGGGGGGGTTCCACGAGCAGTACTTC
TRBV10-2	TRBJ1-5	TRBD1	NA	CASSDFGTAFQPQHF	TGCGCCAGCAGTGATTTCGGGACAGCTTTTCAGCCCCAGCATTTT
TRBV19	TRBJ2-3	NA	NA	CASSIAQPDTQYF	TGTGCCAGTAGTATTGCCCAGCCAGATACGCAGTATTTT
TRBV21-1	TRBJ2-7	NA	NA	CASSKTRGYYEQYF	TGTGCCAGCAGCAAAACCAGGGGATACTACGAGCAGTACTTC
TRBV28	TRBJ1-2	NA	NA	CASTSKGYGYTF	TGTGCCAGCACATCAAAGGGCTATGGCTACACCTTC
TRBV13	TRBJ2-7	TRBD1	once	CASSFDRANEQYF	TGTGCCAGCAGCTTTGACAGGGCGAACGAGCAGTACTTC
TRBV6-1	TRBJ1-2	TRBD1	NA	CASSRTGEGYTF	TGTGCCAGCAGTCGGACAGGGGAAGGCTACACCTTC